The next 26 T cell receptor beta chains were all read from a single sample in a study of spatial heterogeneity in lung cancer. TCRdb re-called the 5' RACE reads through MiXCR, storing one row per CDR3 protein. The sample has about 16,000 distinct CDR3 sequences, roughly 6% seen once. Time point given: blood at routine non-recurrence follow-up after resection. This specimen was PBMCs, taken at follow-up. The receptors derive from a male donor with early-stage non-small cell lung cancer.

The sample holds many counts of this clonotype. This chain connects TRBV20-1 to TRBJ1-5; maybe TRBD1 (6 bases). Per germline, CDR1 DFQATT and CDR2 SNEGSKA (reference sequence). There are 14 residues in the CDR3. V was clipped by 3 bases and J by 2 bases, with 11 bases between them. The CDR3 DNA sequence: TGCAGTGCTAGTAGGGGGGTTGGCAATCAGCCCCAGCATTTT. Translating it yields CSASRGVGNQPQHF.

Judged by abundance, this clonotype is medium-sized. The rearrangement uses TRBV3-1 and TRBJ2-7, with D maybe TRBD2 (5 bases). The CDR3 spans 18 residues. In germline, CDR1 is LGHDT, CDR2 YNNKEL (reference sequence). V gave up 6 bases and J gave up 2 bases, with 26 bases separating them. CDR3 loop: CASSPGSPTPSDPYEQYF. The CDR3 DNA reads as TGTGCCAGCAGTCCGGGATCTCCGACTCCCTCAGATCCCTACGAGCAGTACTTC.

This clonotype has ten or more counts. V gene TRBV3-1 combines with J gene TRBJ1-2; 7 nucleotides agree with TRBD1. CDR1 and CDR2 from the germline V gene are LGHDT and YNNKEL (reference sequence). The CDR3 spans 16 residues. V trimming: 0 bases; J trimming: 6 bases; junction bases outside the gene matches: 10. In DNA, the CDR3 is TGTGCCAGCAGCCAAGATCACAGGGGAGATGGGGATGGCTACACCTTC. Residues: CASSQDHRGDGDGYTF.

The V gene is TRBV20-1, the J gene TRBJ1-1; D might be TRBD1 (5 bases). Per germline, CDR1 DFQATT and CDR2 SNEGSKA (reference sequence). V was shortened by 5 bases and J by 5 bases, with 15 bases between the two germline ends. The CDR3 is made up of 13 amino acids. CDR3 DNA sequence: TGCAGTGCTTATACAGGAGGTGATACTGAAGCTTTCTTT. It specifies CSAYTGGDTEAFF.

This clonotype was recorded a few times. This chain uses TRBV6-2 or TRBV6-3 with TRBJ2-5; D unclear. With 5 bases removed from V and 0 bases from J, the gap between germline ends came to 4 bases. CDR3 size: 12 residues. Germline V gives CDR1 MNHEY, CDR2 SVGEGT. The CDR3 DNA follows: TGTGCCAGCAGTGACTACCAAGAGACCCAGTACTTC. Protein sequence: CASSDYQETQYF.

This clonotype was found many times. This sequence joins TRBV7-2 and TRBJ2-1, with 9 bases that match TRBD1. The CDR3 totals 15 residues. Germline V CDR1 and CDR2: SGHTA, FQGNSA. V shed 3 bases, J shed 2 bases, and the junction held 2 bases outside the gene matches. CDR3 in amino acids: CASSLGQGAYNEQFF. In DNA, the CDR3 is TGTGCCAGCAGCTTGGGACAGGGTGCCTACAATGAGCAGTTCTTC.

This clonotype has a count of ten or more. The rearrangement uses TRBV9 and TRBJ1-4, with D uncertain. Germline values: CDR1 SGDLS, CDR2 YYNGEE. The CDR3 runs to 18 residues. V lost 3 bases, J lost 7 bases, and 25 bases lay in between. The chain's CDR3 is CASSANQDPTRSGEKLFF. CDR3 coding DNA: TGTGCCAGCAGCGCTAACCAGGACCCAACGCGTTCGGGTGAAAAACTGTTTTTT.

This clonotype was counted at least ten times. The chain employs TRBV5-1 and TRBJ2-5; D remains unclear. Germline CDR1 SGHRS, CDR2 YFSETQ. V lost 3 bases to trimming and J lost 0 bases, with 6 bases between them. This CDR3 has 13 amino acids. The CDR3 DNA follows: TGCGCCAGCAGCTCACCGTACCAAGAGACCCAGTACTTC. It translates to CASSSPYQETQYF. Full variable domain (remainder filled in from reference TRBV5-1 and TRBJ2-5): KAGVTQTPRYLIKTRGQQVTLSCSPISGHRSVSWYQQTPGQGLQFLFEYFSETQRNKGNFPGRFSGRQFSNSRSEMNVSTLELGDSALYLCASSSPYQETQYFGPGTRLLVL.

This clonotype showed up many times. The chain uses TRBV7-9 and TRBJ2-1; 12 nucleotides agree with TRBD2. The CDR3 covers 18 residues. In germline, CDR1 is SEHNR, CDR2 FQNEAQ (reference sequence). The ends lost 2 bases at V and 2 bases at J; junction bases unmatched: 7. The CDR3 DNA is TGTGCCAGCAGCTTACCCCCTAGACTAGCGGGAGCCTACAATGAGCAGTTCTTC. Its protein product is CASSLPPRLAGAYNEQFF.

The sample holds many counts of this clonotype. CDR3 nucleotides: TGCGTGACGGGAGTAGCTGAAGGCTACACCTTC. It specifies CVTGVAEGYTF. This chain uses TRBV20-1 with TRBJ1-2; D not certain. CDR3 size: 11 residues. Per germline, CDR1 DFQATT and CDR2 SNEGSKA (reference sequence).

By frequency in the sample, this clonotype is medium-sized. The chain has TRBV5-1 and TRBJ2-5; TRBD2 matches 10 bases. Germline V gene data show CDR1 as SGHRS and CDR2 as YFSETQ. J gave up 9 bases and V 3 bases, and 8 bases lay outside the gene matches. The CDR3 totals 14 residues. The CDR3 reads CASSSEPGLAAQYF. CDR3 DNA sequence: TGCGCCAGCAGCTCAGAACCAGGACTAGCGGCCCAGTACTTC.

In this sample, this clonotype turned up many times. This chain connects TRBV29-1 to TRBJ2-4; D is undetermined. Trimming left V 3 bases short and J 1 base short, with 10 bases between. This CDR3 has 14 amino acids. Germline V gene lookup returns CDR1 SQVTM and CDR2 ANQGSEA. The DNA of the CDR3 is TGCAGCGTTGAGGCCCTACGGGCCAAAAACATTCAGTACTTC. The encoded protein is CSVEALRAKNIQYF. Full variable domain (missing parts from reference TRBV29-1 and TRBJ2-4): SAVISQKPSRDICQRGTSLTIQCQVDSQVTMMFWYRQQPGQSLTLIATANQGSEATYESGFVIDKFPISRPNLTFSTLTVSNMSPEDSSIYLCSVEALRAKNIQYFGAGTRLSVL.

This clonotype was seen at least ten times. The V call is TRBV9, the J call TRBJ1-2, with D possibly TRBD1 on 5 matching bases. V dropped 0 bases and J dropped 4 bases, with 10 bases sitting between them. This CDR3 contains 14 residues. CDR1 is SGDLS, CDR2 YYNGEE, per germline. The chain's CDR3 is CASSVEGTVYGYTF. The CDR3 bases are TGTGCCAGCAGCGTAGAGGGGACGGTCTATGGCTACACCTTC.

This clonotype was counted many times. CDR3 in DNA: TGTGCCACCAGCAGAGATCCTAGTTTCGGCCAAGAGACCCAGTACTTC. This sequence encodes CATSRDPSFGQETQYF. The V call is TRBV15, the J call TRBJ2-5, with unresolved D. The V end lost 0 bases, the J end lost 1 base, and 12 bases lay between the germline ends. CDR3 length equals 16 residues. Germline V lookup: CDR1 LNHNV, CDR2 YYDKDF (reference sequence).

This clonotype was recorded at least ten times. The chain is built from TRBV9 and TRBJ2-5, with 10 bases matching TRBD1. Germline V gene lookup returns CDR1 SGDLS and CDR2 YYNGEE. The CDR3 spans 15 residues. With V trimmed by 4 bases and J by 4 bases, 7 bases remained unmatched. In nucleotides, the CDR3 is TGTGCCAGCAGCCCGGCAGGACAGGGGGGAGAGACCCAGTACTTC. Translating it yields CASSPAGQGGETQYF.

The rearrangement links TRBV4-1 to TRBJ1-6; D is undetermined. The CDR3 runs to 15 residues. Trimming removed 0 bases from V and 6 bases from J, with 9 bases in between. The germline CDR1 and CDR2 sequences are MGHRA and YSYEKL. The CDR3 DNA sequence: TGCGCCAGCAGCCAAGATCATGGGAGTAATTCACCCCTCCACTTT. Translated: CASSQDHGSNSPLHF.

This clonotype was detected ten times or more. CDR3 nucleotides: TGTGCCAGCAGCTTAGGGGGCCAGGTTTTTTCCTACGAGCAGTACTTC. This codes for CASSLGGQVFSYEQYF. The gene calls are TRBV7-8 and TRBJ2-7; D possibly corresponds to TRBD1 (5 bases). V lost 1 base, J lost 1 base, and 14 bases lay in between. CDR1 and CDR2 (germline): SGHVS, FQNEAQ. CDR3 length: 16 residues.

This chain joins TRBV19 and TRBJ1-1, with 8 bases fitting TRBD1. V lost 6 bases and J lost 4; bases outside the gene matches: 10. This CDR3 has 15 residues. CDR1 is LNHDA, CDR2 SQIVND, per germline (reference sequence). In nucleotides, the CDR3 is TGTGCCAGTAGCCCAGGGGGCCGGTCCCCCACTGAAGCTTTCTTT. This gives the protein CASSPGGRSPTEAFF.

This clonotype was seen many times. V and J are TRBV2 and TRBJ1-1; D not resolved. Germline V gene sequence: CDR1 SNHLY, CDR2 FYNNEI. Trimming removed 6 bases from V and 7 bases from J, with 9 bases in between. The CDR3 consists of 11 residues. DNA of the CDR3: TGTGCCAGCAGCCCCGGGAGTGAAGCTTTCTTT. It yields the protein CASSPGSEAFF.

This clonotype was seen repeatedly, ten times or more. This rearrangement joins TRBV28 to TRBJ2-7; the match to TRBD1 covers 8 bases. Per germline, CDR1 MDHEN and CDR2 SYDVKM. The CDR3 totals 14 residues. V dropped 7 bases and J dropped 5; count of bases not matched to a gene: 10. CDR3 protein: CASTAGTGIHEQYF. Here the CDR3 DNA reads TGTGCCAGCACTGCCGGGACAGGTATCCACGAGCAGTACTTC.

This clonotype came up many times. This chain joins TRBV2 and TRBJ2-7; D remains unclear. Trimming removed 0 bases at V and 6 bases at J, with 3 bases between. Germline-derived CDR1 and CDR2 are SNHLY and FYNNEI. The CDR3 totals 11 residues. CDR3 loop: CASSEAAEQYF. The CDR3 nucleotides are TGTGCCAGCAGTGAAGCTGCCGAGCAGTACTTC.

This clonotype was observed many times. The gene calls are TRBV24-1 and TRBJ2-2; D may be TRBD2 (6 bases). This CDR3 spans 18 amino acids. Per germline, CDR1 KGHDR and CDR2 SFDVKD. Trimming took 4 bases from V and 1 from J, leaving 18 bases between them. The CDR3 nucleotides read TGTGCCACCAGTGACAACCGAGGAGGGACGGGGAACACCGGGGAGCTGTTTTTT. It translates to CATSDNRGGTGNTGELFF.

This clonotype was found a few times. The chain combines TRBV12-3 or TRBV12-4 with TRBJ2-3; D may be TRBD2 (5 bases). The V gene lost 6 bases and the J gene lost 2 bases, with 9 bases spanning the gap. The CDR3 is made up of 13 amino acids. CDR3 coding DNA: TGTGCCAGCAGGAAACTAGTCACAGATACGCAGTATTTT. Its protein is CASRKLVTDTQYF.

The V and J genes are TRBV5-1 and TRBJ2-7; 9 positions agree with TRBD1. Losses at the gene ends were 4 bases for V and 5 bases for J; bases not matched to a gene: 7. CDR3 length: 14 residues. Germline CDR1 reads SGHRS; CDR2 reads YFSETQ. The CDR3 sequence is CASSLGTGIHEQYF. CDR3 coding DNA: TGCGCCAGCAGCCTGGGGACAGGGATCCACGAGCAGTACTTC.

Many counts were recorded for this clonotype. This chain links TRBV5-6 with TRBJ1-4, with 10 positions matching TRBD1. The V segment lost 3 bases and the J segment 6 bases; nucleotides outside the gene matches: 5. The germline V gene encodes CDR1 SGHDT and CDR2 YYEEEE. This CDR3 contains 15 residues. CDR3 sequence (DNA): TGTGCCAGCAGCTCCAGGGGGACAGGGGATGAAAAACTGTTTTTT. It is translated as CASSSRGTGDEKLFF. The full variable domain, in which reference TRBV5-6 and TRBJ1-4 provide the parts outside the CDR3, is DAGVTQSPTHLIKTRGQQVTLRCSPKSGHDTVSWYQQALGQGPQFIFQYYEEEERQRGNFPDRFSGHQFPNYSSELNVNALLLGDSALYLCASSSRGTGDEKLFFGSGTQLSVL.

This clonotype came up many times. The CDR3 protein is CASSRVQSGSYEQYF. The DNA for the CDR3 is TGTGCCAGCAGCCGGGTTCAGTCGGGGTCCTACGAGCAGTACTTC. This chain uses TRBV5-6 with TRBJ2-7; a weak D match, TRBD2 (5 bases). The germline V and J ends were trimmed by 4 bases and 1 base, with 15 bases remaining between them. The germline gives CDR1 SGHDT, CDR2 YYEEEE. The CDR3 spans 15 residues.